The table lists the clone carrying this TCR beta chain with many counts. Its specificity is unknown. The CDR3 length is 13 residues. Trimming left V 5 bases short and J 6 bases short, with 12 bases between. CDR1 MNHEY and CDR2 SVGAGI come from the germline V gene. This entry is derived from a study of spatial heterogeneity in lung cancer. Turning to the study itself: Alpha-chain detections were consistently fewer than beta-chain detections among the sequences. In tumor regions, TCR transcript counts tracked strongly with a T cell module score from matched bulk RNA-seq.

TCRdb called the 5' RACE reads again in MiXCR, with one record for every CDR3 protein. Of about 3,900 distinct CDR3 sequences in the sample, approximately 4% were seen once. Time point meaning: sample taken at primary tumor resection. Study results and caveats: Mutation counts in tumors were tracked by counts of expanded intratumoral alpha and beta TCRs.

Source: lung tumor tissue, taken at surgery. The source is a male donor with early-stage non-small cell lung cancer. The chain carries TRBV6-5 and TRBJ2-3, with D uncertain. CDR3 residues: CASSEVNRDTQYF. CDR3 nucleotides: TGTGCCAGCAGTGAGGTGAATCGGGATACGCAGTATTTT.